The clone carrying this T cell receptor beta chain was observed at least ten times. The CDR3 end is not reached by the read, which stops 3 residues before it; the germline J gene fills it in. V was pared by 2 bases and J by 2 bases, with 14 bases between. This CDR3 contains 15 residues. The germline V gene encodes CDR1 SGHDT and CDR2 YYEEEE. Generated by immunoSEQ multiplex PCR, the TCRdb table keeps only in-frame clones and is missing some. The record shows approximately 40,000 clones for this sample, with no singletons present. Caucasian heritage predominated among both patients and controls. This sample is part of a study of T cell clonality in common variable immunodeficiency.

The chain uses TRBV5-6 and TRBJ2-7; D call uncertain. The clonotype comes from a person aged 18 to 69 in good health. Sequenced: peripheral blood mononuclear cells. Partial CDR3 DNA: TGTGCCAGCAGCTTAATCCCCAGTCAGGCCTACGAG. It yields the protein CASSLIPSQAYE. The full CDR3 reads CASSLIPSQAYEQYF.